This passage covers 24 T cell receptor beta chains from one sample sequenced in a study of blood T cell repertoires in COVID-19. Here immunoSEQ multiplex PCR was the method, and the copy in TCRdb shows in-frame clones only, minus some. The table lists about 100,000 clones, 86% of them singletons. Sequencing used peripheral blood. All receptors come from a man aged 55-75 years with acute or convalescent COVID-19.

This clone appeared a single time. The CDR3 loop is CASSLGQGNTEAFF. The CDR3 nucleotides are TGTGCCAGCAGCTTAGGGCAGGGGAACACTGAAGCTTTCTTT. This rearrangement joins TRBV11-3 to TRBJ1-1; D possibly corresponds to TRBD1 (5 bases). Trimming removed 1 base at V and 1 base at J, with 7 bases between. The CDR3 has 14 residues. Germline V gene sequence: CDR1 SGHNT, CDR2 YENEEA.

This sequence joins TRBV30 and TRBJ1-2; D not certain. Germline lookup yields CDR1 GTSNPN and CDR2 SVGIG (reference sequence). The V end was cut by 2 bases, the J end by 4 bases, with 8 bases between. The CDR3 contains 12 residues. CDR3 in amino acids: CAWSLNSYGYTF. In DNA, the CDR3 is TGTGCCTGGAGTTTAAACAGCTATGGCTACACCTTC.

The chain links TRBV20-1 to TRBJ2-3; a weak D match, TRBD2 (7 bases). The CDR3 spans 15 residues. Germline V CDR1 and CDR2: DFQATT, SNEGSKA (reference sequence). Trimming took off 3 bases at V and 4 bases at J, with 17 bases between the two ends. This CDR3 reads CSASIPLRGPDTQYF. The CDR3 bases are TGCAGTGCTAGTATCCCCCTGCGGGGGCCAGATACGCAGTATTTT.

The chain joins TRBV6-5 to TRBJ1-6, with 9 bases matching TRBD1. Germline CDR1 is MNHEY and CDR2 is SVGAGI. V lost 2 bases and J lost 9; bases outside the gene matches: 5. The CDR3 spans 15 residues. The CDR3 protein is CASSYTGGVGSPLHF. The DNA of the CDR3 is TGTGCCAGCAGTTACACAGGGGGCGTAGGTTCACCCCTCCACTTT.

This chain links TRBV18 with TRBJ2-5; possibly TRBD1 for D (5 bases). Germline V gene lookup returns CDR1 KGHSH and CDR2 LQKENI. Trimming took 1 base from V and 3 from J, leaving 9 bases between them. The CDR3 runs to 14 residues. The CDR3, as DNA: TGTGCCAGCTCACCACTGGACACCGAAGAGACCCAGTACTTC. It yields the protein CASSPLDTEETQYF.

V gene TRBV5-1 combines with J gene TRBJ2-5; the match to TRBD2 covers 12 bases. CDR3 length equals 14 residues. J lost 4 bases, V lost 6 bases, and 4 bases had no gene match. Per germline, CDR1 SGHRS and CDR2 YFSETQ. The CDR3 here is CASKTSGSSETQYF. CDR3 nucleotide sequence: TGCGCCAGCAAGACTAGCGGGAGCTCAGAGACCCAGTACTTC. The variable domain in full, completed from reference TRBV5-1 and TRBJ2-5, reads KAGVTQTPRYLIKTRGQQVTLSCSPISGHRSVSWYQQTPGQGLQFLFEYFSETQRNKGNFPGRFSGRQFSNSRSEMNVSTLELGDSALYLCASKTSGSSETQYFGPGTRLLVL.

This clone has just a few counts. The CDR3 coding sequence is TGTGCCAGCAGCTTAACCACGAGTTTTTCCTACGAGCAGTACTTC. Its translation: CASSLTTSFSYEQYF. This chain connects TRBV11-2 to TRBJ2-7; D not certain. The CDR3 runs to 15 residues. The V end was cut by 2 bases, the J end by 1 base, with 12 bases between. CDR1 is SGHAT, CDR2 FQNNGV, per germline.

CDR3 in amino acids: CASSFQRGGEQFF. DNA for the CDR3: TGTGCCAGCAGCTTTCAGCGGGGGGGGGAGCAGTTCTTC. The chain employs TRBV11-2 and TRBJ2-1, with 10 bases identical to TRBD2. Per the germline V gene, CDR1 is SGHAT and CDR2 is FQNNGV. Trimming took 3 bases from V and 10 from J; bases not matched to a gene: 3. The CDR3 totals 13 residues.

The rearrangement uses TRBV7-2 and TRBJ1-2; TRBD1 matches at 9 bases. The CDR3 contains 14 residues. In germline, CDR1 is SGHTA, CDR2 FQGNSA. J lost 5 bases, V lost 4 bases, and 5 bases had no gene match. The CDR3 region has the DNA TGTGCCAGCAGCTGGAGGACAGGGGAGTATGGCTACACCTTC. Its translation is CASSWRTGEYGYTF.

The chain's CDR3 is CATSGSGVPLGQFF. The CDR3, as DNA: TGTGCCACCTCTGGGAGCGGGGTCCCTTTAGGGCAGTTCTTC. The rearrangement links TRBV24-1 to TRBJ2-1; 7 bases match TRBD2. Trimming cost V 9 bases and J 12 bases; bases outside gene matches: 16. Germline-derived CDR1 and CDR2 are KGHDR and SFDVKD. The CDR3 consists of 14 residues.

The genes are TRBV19 and TRBJ2-2; 9 bases line up with TRBD2. Per germline, CDR1 LNHDA and CDR2 SQIVND (reference sequence). This CDR3 has 18 amino acids. With V trimmed by 7 bases and J by 0 bases, 12 bases remained unmatched. CDR3 loop: CASIRTSVLIANTGELFF. CDR3 nucleotide sequence: TGTGCCAGTATCCGGACTAGCGTATTAATAGCGAACACCGGGGAGCTGTTTTTT.

The rearrangement links TRBV7-2 to TRBJ2-7; 7 bases agree with TRBD2. The CDR3 sequence is 14 residues long. Trimming at V came to 1 base and at J to 4 bases, leaving 4 bases not matched to a gene. Germline assignment: CDR1 SGHTA and CDR2 FQGNSA. The CDR3, as DNA: TGTGCCAGCAGCTTAGACGGACTAGAGTACGAGCAGTACTTC. It translates to CASSLDGLEYEQYF.

The rearrangement joins TRBV6-2 or TRBV6-3 to TRBJ1-5; D call uncertain. Germline CDR1 MNHEY, CDR2 SVGEGT. Trimming cost V 5 bases and J 6 bases, with 14 bases left between them. CDR3 length equals 14 residues. The CDR3 spells CASSPDGRGQPQHF. CDR3 in DNA: TGTGCCAGCAGTCCCGACGGTCGGGGTCAGCCCCAGCATTTT.

The rearrangement links TRBV25-1 to TRBJ2-5, with a possible D match to TRBD2 (6 bases). CDR1 and CDR2 (germline): MGHDK, SYGVNS. The V gene lost 3 bases and the J gene lost 5 bases, with 16 bases spanning the gap. CDR3 length: 15 amino acids. Here the CDR3 DNA reads TGTGCCAGCAGTGATAGACTACGCGGGGCGGAGACCCAGTACTTC. Protein: CASSDRLRGAETQYF.

This chain connects TRBV19 to TRBJ2-2; D perhaps matches TRBD2 (5 bases). The CDR3 sequence is 14 residues long. V shed 10 bases and J shed 4 bases, with 16 bases lying between them. In germline, CDR1 is LNHDA, CDR2 SQIVND (reference sequence). CDR3 DNA sequence: TGTGCCACCTCCTGGGGTCGGGGCACCGGGGAGCTGTTTTTT. It is translated as CATSWGRGTGELFF.

This rearrangement joins TRBV5-6 to TRBJ2-5, with D uncertain. Germline CDR1 SGHDT, CDR2 YYEEEE. The ends were cut back, 0 bases at V and 1 base at J, with 7 bases in the middle. The CDR3 extends over 14 amino acids. The CDR3 loop is CASSLGRFQETQYF. The CDR3 bases are TGTGCCAGCAGCTTGGGGCGGTTCCAAGAGACCCAGTACTTC.

This sequence joins TRBV11-2 and TRBJ2-1, with 8 bases identical to TRBD2. The germline gives CDR1 SGHAT, CDR2 FQNNGV. The J segment lost 11 bases and the V segment lost 1 base, leaving 10 bases of the junction unmatched. The CDR3 has 15 residues. The CDR3, as DNA: TGTGCCAGCAGCTTAGTTGGGTCGGGAGGGCGACAGCAGTTCTTC. Its protein product is CASSLVGSGGRQQFF.

The rearrangement uses TRBV28 and TRBJ1-5; 7 bases agree with TRBD1. Per the germline V gene, CDR1 is MDHEN and CDR2 is SYDVKM. The CDR3 is made up of 13 amino acids. The junction had 1 base not matched to a gene; V was cut back by 6 bases and J by 2 bases. CDR3 DNA sequence: TGTGCCAGCAGCGACAGGGGCAATCAGCCCCAGCATTTT. As protein: CASSDRGNQPQHF.

This clone appeared a few times. The CDR3: CASSVATSTSTQYF. In DNA, the CDR3 is TGTGCCAGCAGCGTGGCGACTAGCACAAGTACGCAGTATTTT. This chain joins TRBV9 and TRBJ2-3, with 7 positions matching TRBD2. This CDR3 is built from 14 residues. V lost 2 bases and J lost 8; bases outside the gene matches: 8. CDR1 is SGDLS and CDR2 is YYNGEE in the germline V gene.

The chain is built from TRBV19 and TRBJ2-6; D is uncertain. V was clipped by 1 base and J by 2 bases, with 6 bases between them. There are 15 residues in the CDR3. CDR1 is LNHDA, CDR2 SQIVND, per germline (reference sequence). The CDR3 DNA sequence: TGTGCCAGTAGTATAGGCCAGGCTGGGGCCAACGTCCTGACTTTC. It encodes CASSIGQAGANVLTF.

This sequence joins TRBV3-1 (or the pseudogene TRBV3-2) and TRBJ2-1, with 10 positions matching TRBD2. With 4 bases clipped from V and 8 bases from J, the junction kept 8 bases outside the gene matches. The CDR3 covers 15 residues. Germline loops: CDR1 LGHDT, CDR2 YNNKEL (reference sequence). For the CDR3, the DNA is TGTGCCAGCAGCCCTAGGGCTAGCGGGAGTTATGAGCAGTTCTTC. Protein product: CASSPRASGSYEQFF.

The chain is built from TRBV6-2 or TRBV6-3 and TRBJ2-7, with D maybe TRBD2 (5 bases). V was clipped by 0 bases and J by 5 bases, with 11 bases between them. This CDR3 comprises 14 residues. Per germline, CDR1 MNHEY and CDR2 SVGEGT. The CDR3 sequence is CASSYSRGNNEQYF. The CDR3 coding sequence is TGTGCCAGCAGTTACTCGAGAGGGAACAACGAGCAGTACTTC.

This clone was observed once. The genes are TRBV2 and TRBJ2-7, with D possibly matching TRBD2 (5 bases). The ends were cut back, 0 bases at V and 2 bases at J, with 11 bases in the middle. The CDR3 length is 15 residues. Germline V gene data show CDR1 as SNHLY and CDR2 as FYNNEI. The CDR3 sequence is CASSEAGLRTYEQYF. CDR3 nucleotide sequence: TGTGCCAGCAGTGAAGCCGGACTCCGTACCTACGAGCAGTACTTC.

The V and J genes are TRBV28 and TRBJ1-5, with a tentative D call TRBD1 (5 bases). The CDR3 spans 15 residues. Deletions cut 5 bases from V and 6 bases from J, with 17 bases between. Germline CDR1 MDHEN, CDR2 SYDVKM. CDR3 region: CASSPQGRAGQPQHF. DNA for the CDR3: TGTGCCAGCAGTCCTCAGGGCCGAGCAGGTCAGCCCCAGCATTTT.